The 18 T cell receptor beta chains below were found in one sample sequenced in a study of blood T cell repertoires in COVID-19. TCRdb's copy holds only in-frame clones and misses some; the assay was immunoSEQ multiplex PCR. The sample shows more than 350,000 clones, around nine tenths of them seen only once. Sequencing used PBMCs or T cells enriched from blood (not recorded which). The source is a woman younger than 30 who had been exposed to COVID-19.

DNA for the CDR3: TGTGCCAGCAGCTCGGGACAGCCACCCGCTATTGTTTTCTTT. Protein sequence: CASSSGQPPAIVFF. The rearrangement uses TRBV7-9 and TRBJ1-1, with TRBD1 matching 7 bases. CDR1 SEHNR and CDR2 FQNEAQ come from the germline V gene (reference sequence). The CDR3 is 14 residues long. With 4 bases clipped from V and 13 bases from J, the junction kept 15 bases outside the gene matches.

The J gene is TRBJ2-7, the V gene TRBV6-2 or TRBV6-3; 12 nucleotides agree with TRBD2. CDR1 is MNHEY and CDR2 is SVGEGT in the germline V gene. The CDR3 spans 15 residues. The V gene end was trimmed by 6 bases and the J gene end by 11 bases; junction bases not matched to a gene: 14. The CDR3 DNA is TGTGCCAGCAGCCGAAGACTAGCGGGAGACGACCGGGAGTACTTC. This codes for CASSRRLAGDDREYF.

J is TRBJ2-7 and V is TRBV6-4, with 9 nucleotides matching TRBD2. The germline gives CDR1 MRHNA, CDR2 SNTAGT. The J segment lost 4 bases and the V segment lost 6 bases, leaving 10 bases of the junction unmatched. The length of the CDR3 is 15 residues. CDR3 coding DNA: TGTGCCAGCAGCGGGTCGCTAGCGGGAACTTACGAGCAGTACTTC. This translates into CASSGSLAGTYEQYF.

The J gene is TRBJ2-7, the V gene TRBV7-2; unclear D gene. This CDR3 spans 13 amino acids. V was shortened by 2 bases and J by 6 bases, with 11 bases between the two germline ends. Germline CDR1 and CDR2: SGHTA and FQGNSA. CDR3 DNA sequence: TGTGCCAGCAGCTTAAACATTAGAGGCGAGCAGTACTTC. It codes for CASSLNIRGEQYF.

The chain links TRBV20-1 to TRBJ2-1; D call uncertain. The CDR3 is 10 amino acids. V lost 4 bases, J lost 7 bases, and 5 bases lay in between. CDR1 and CDR2 from the germline V gene are DFQATT and SNEGSKA (reference sequence). The CDR3 DNA is TGCAGTGCTATTACAAATGAGCAGTTCTTC. Translation gives CSAITNEQFF.

A single count supports this clone. The chain employs TRBV4-2 and TRBJ2-1; 8 nucleotides match TRBD1. Germline V CDR1 and CDR2: LGHNA, YNFKEQ. The CDR3 spans 17 residues. With V trimmed by 4 bases and J by 1 base, 9 bases remained unmatched. The DNA of the CDR3 is TGTGCCAGCAGCCGAGACAGGGGCACCCCATCCTACAATGAGCAGTTCTTC. Encoded protein: CASSRDRGTPSYNEQFF.

The CDR3 DNA sequence: TGTGCCAGCAGTTACTCGATAAGCGATGCCTACAATGAGCAGTTCTTC. Residues: CASSYSISDAYNEQFF. The rearrangement joins TRBV6-5 to TRBJ2-1; D call uncertain. The CDR3 is made up of 16 amino acids. Trimming pared 0 bases from V and 2 bases from J, leaving 11 bases between. The V gene's germline CDR1 is MNHEY and CDR2 SVGAGI.

This sequence joins TRBV28 and TRBJ1-2, with TRBD1 as a possible D gene (6 bases). The CDR3 consists of 15 residues. CDR1 is MDHEN, CDR2 SYDVKM, per germline. V was trimmed by 7 bases and J by 3 bases, leaving 18 bases between them. The CDR3 region is CASTQHARGHYGYTF. CDR3 sequence (DNA): TGTGCCAGCACCCAGCACGCCAGGGGTCACTATGGCTACACCTTC.

This rearrangement joins TRBV9 to TRBJ2-1; D is possibly TRBD2 (7 bases). The CDR3 is made up of 14 amino acids. Germline-derived CDR1 and CDR2 are SGDLS and YYNGEE. V shed 0 bases and J shed 7 bases, with 11 bases lying between them. CDR3: CASSVEGGRNEQFF. The CDR3 DNA reads TGTGCCAGCAGCGTAGAGGGGGGGCGAAATGAGCAGTTCTTC. Looking up the rest from reference TRBV9 and TRBJ2-1 gives the full variable domain: DSGVTQTPKHLITATGQRVTLRCSPRSGDLSVYWYQQSLDQGLQFLIQYYNGEERAKGNILERFSAQQFPDLHSELNLSSLELGDSALYFCASSVEGGRNEQFFGPGTRLTVL.

V is TRBV7-3 and J is TRBJ2-1; D is uncertain. This CDR3 spans 12 amino acids. Germline V gene sequence: CDR1 SGHTA, CDR2 FQGTGA. V was cut by 5 bases and J by 6 bases, with 8 bases left in between. CDR3 region: CASSLNVNEQFF. The CDR3, as DNA: TGTGCCAGCAGCCTTAATGTCAATGAGCAGTTCTTC.

The chain couples TRBV5-1 to TRBJ1-1; D remains unclear. The V end was cut by 2 bases, the J end by 1 base, with 9 bases between. CDR3 length equals 14 residues. Germline CDR1 and CDR2: SGHRS and YFSETQ. As DNA, the CDR3 is TGCGCCAGCAGCTTCATCCCAGGGAACACTGAAGCTTTCTTT. Translating gives CASSFIPGNTEAFF.

This chain links TRBV15 with TRBJ2-7, with D tentatively TRBD1 (5 bases). The V end was cut by 1 base, the J end by 3 bases, with 22 bases between. This CDR3 has 18 residues. Per germline, CDR1 LNHNV and CDR2 YYDKDF (reference sequence). The CDR3 region has the DNA TGTGCCACCAGCAGAGTCAGTCGACAGTTTCATCAAGGCTACGAGCAGTACTTC. Encoded protein: CATSRVSRQFHQGYEQYF.

The chain links TRBV4-1 to TRBJ2-2, with 12 bases matching TRBD2. The trim removed 4 bases at V and 5 bases at J, leaving 8 bases unmatched. The germline V gene encodes CDR1 MGHRA and CDR2 YSYEKL. The CDR3 extends over 17 amino acids. The CDR3 DNA sequence: TGCGCCAGCAGCCCAACGACTAGCGGGAGTGGGACCGGGGAGCTGTTTTTT. This translates into CASSPTTSGSGTGELFF.

This clone was seen just once. The chain employs TRBV5-8 and TRBJ1-4, with no clear D. V dropped 1 base and J dropped 5 bases, with 9 bases sitting between them. Germline CDR1 and CDR2: SGHTS and YDEGEE. This CDR3 comprises 14 residues. In nucleotides, the CDR3 is TGTGCCAGCAGCTTGAACCCGGAGAATGAAAAACTGTTTTTT. Translated, it gives CASSLNPENEKLFF.

The rearrangement uses TRBV11-3 and TRBJ2-3; the match to TRBD1 covers 7 bases. Germline CDR1 reads SGHNT; CDR2 reads YENEEA. The V and J ends lost 3 bases and 4 bases, in that order; junction bases with no gene match: 4. The CDR3 runs 14 residues. The chain's CDR3 is CASSLGQSADTQYF. CDR3 bases: TGTGCCAGCAGCTTGGGACAGTCGGCAGATACGCAGTATTTT.

V gene TRBV7-8 combines with J gene TRBJ2-3; 8 bases are a match to TRBD1. This CDR3 has 16 residues. CDR1 is SGHVS, CDR2 FQNEAQ, per germline. V lost 1 base, J lost 2 bases, and 5 bases stayed unmatched. CDR3 bases: TGTGCCAGCAGCTTAGTCGGACAGGGTATCACAGATACGCAGTATTTT. Protein: CASSLVGQGITDTQYF.

This rearrangement joins TRBV27 to TRBJ1-2; TRBD1 matches 7 bases. The germline V gene has CDR1 MNHEY and CDR2 SMNVEV (reference sequence). The CDR3 runs 13 residues. V was pared by 6 bases and J by 4 bases, with 5 bases of the junction left unmatched. For the CDR3, the DNA is TGTGCCAGCAGCGCCCGGGACAGCTATGGCTACACCTTC. This gives the protein CASSARDSYGYTF.

V is TRBV7-2 and J is TRBJ1-1; no clear D gene. Looked up from germline, CDR1 is SGHTA and CDR2 is FQGNSA. V lost 0 bases to trimming and J lost 1 base, with 9 bases between them. This CDR3 is built from 15 residues. CDR3 nucleotides: TGTGCCAGCAGCTTAGCCCCCGGGTGGAACACTGAAGCTTTCTTT. Translation: CASSLAPGWNTEAFF.